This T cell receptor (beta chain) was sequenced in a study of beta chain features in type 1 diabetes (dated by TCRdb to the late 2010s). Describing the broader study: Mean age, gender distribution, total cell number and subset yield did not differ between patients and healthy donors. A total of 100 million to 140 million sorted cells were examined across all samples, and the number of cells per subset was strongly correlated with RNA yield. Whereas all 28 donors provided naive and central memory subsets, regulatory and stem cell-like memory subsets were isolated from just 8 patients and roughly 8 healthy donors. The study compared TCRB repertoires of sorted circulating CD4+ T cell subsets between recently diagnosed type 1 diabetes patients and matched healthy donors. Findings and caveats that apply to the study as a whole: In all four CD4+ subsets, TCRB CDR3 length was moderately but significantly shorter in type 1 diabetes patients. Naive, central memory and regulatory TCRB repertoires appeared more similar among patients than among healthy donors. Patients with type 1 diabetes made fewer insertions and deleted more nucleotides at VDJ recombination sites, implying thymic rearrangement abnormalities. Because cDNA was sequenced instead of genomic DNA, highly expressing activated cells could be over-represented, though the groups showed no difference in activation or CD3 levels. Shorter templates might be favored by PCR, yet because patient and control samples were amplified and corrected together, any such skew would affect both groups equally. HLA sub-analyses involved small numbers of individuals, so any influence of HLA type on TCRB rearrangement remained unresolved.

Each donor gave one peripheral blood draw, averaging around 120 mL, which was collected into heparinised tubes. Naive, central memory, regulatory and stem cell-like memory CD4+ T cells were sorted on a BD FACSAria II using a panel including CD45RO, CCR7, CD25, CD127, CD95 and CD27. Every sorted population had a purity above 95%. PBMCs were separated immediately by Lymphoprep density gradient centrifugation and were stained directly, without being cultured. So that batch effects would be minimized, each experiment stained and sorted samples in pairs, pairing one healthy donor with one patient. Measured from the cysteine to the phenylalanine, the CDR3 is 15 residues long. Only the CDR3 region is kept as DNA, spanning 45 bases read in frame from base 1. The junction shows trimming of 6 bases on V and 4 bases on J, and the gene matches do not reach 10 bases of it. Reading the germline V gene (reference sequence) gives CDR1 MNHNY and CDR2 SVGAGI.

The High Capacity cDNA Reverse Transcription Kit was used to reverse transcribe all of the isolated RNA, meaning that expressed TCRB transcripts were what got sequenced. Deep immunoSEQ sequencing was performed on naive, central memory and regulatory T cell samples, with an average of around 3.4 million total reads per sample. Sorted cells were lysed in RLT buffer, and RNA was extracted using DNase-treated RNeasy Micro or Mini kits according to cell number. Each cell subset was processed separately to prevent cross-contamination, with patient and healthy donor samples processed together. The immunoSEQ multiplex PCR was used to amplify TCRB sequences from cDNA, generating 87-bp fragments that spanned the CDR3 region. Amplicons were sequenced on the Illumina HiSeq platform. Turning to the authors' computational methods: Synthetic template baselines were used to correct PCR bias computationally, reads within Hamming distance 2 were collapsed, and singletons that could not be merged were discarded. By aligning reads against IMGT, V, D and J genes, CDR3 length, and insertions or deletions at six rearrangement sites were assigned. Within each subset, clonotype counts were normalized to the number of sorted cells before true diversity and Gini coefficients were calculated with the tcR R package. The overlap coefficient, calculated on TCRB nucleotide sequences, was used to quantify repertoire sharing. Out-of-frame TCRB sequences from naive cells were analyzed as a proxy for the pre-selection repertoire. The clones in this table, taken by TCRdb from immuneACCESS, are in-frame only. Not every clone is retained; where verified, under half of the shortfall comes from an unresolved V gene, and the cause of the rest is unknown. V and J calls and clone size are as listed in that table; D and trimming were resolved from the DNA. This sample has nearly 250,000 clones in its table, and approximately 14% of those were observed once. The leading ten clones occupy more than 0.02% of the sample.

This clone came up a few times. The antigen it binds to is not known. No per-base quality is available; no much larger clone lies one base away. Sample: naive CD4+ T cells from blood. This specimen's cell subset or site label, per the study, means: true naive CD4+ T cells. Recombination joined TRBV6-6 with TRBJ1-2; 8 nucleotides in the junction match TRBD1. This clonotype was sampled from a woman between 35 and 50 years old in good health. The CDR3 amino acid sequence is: CASSPLTGASYGYTF. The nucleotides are TGTGCCAGCAGCCCTTTGACAGGGGCGTCCTATGGCTACACCTTC.